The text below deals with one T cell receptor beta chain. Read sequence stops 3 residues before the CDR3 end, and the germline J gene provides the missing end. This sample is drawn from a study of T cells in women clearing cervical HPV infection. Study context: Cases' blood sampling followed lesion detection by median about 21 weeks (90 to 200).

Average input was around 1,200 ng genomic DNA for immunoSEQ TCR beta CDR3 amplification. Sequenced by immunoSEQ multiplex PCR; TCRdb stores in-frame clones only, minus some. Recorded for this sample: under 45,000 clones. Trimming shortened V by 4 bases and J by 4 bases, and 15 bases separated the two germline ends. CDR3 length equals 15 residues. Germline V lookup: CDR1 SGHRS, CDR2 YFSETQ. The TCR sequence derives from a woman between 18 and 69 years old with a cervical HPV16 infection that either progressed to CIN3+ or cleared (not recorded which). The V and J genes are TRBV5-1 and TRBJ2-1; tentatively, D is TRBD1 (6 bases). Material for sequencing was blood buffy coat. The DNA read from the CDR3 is TGCGCCAGCAGCGAGGGACAAGGCCTTTACAATGAG. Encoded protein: CASSEGQGLYNE. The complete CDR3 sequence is CASSEGQGLYNEQFF. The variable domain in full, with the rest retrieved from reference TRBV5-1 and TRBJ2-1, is KAGVTQTPRYLIKTRGQQVTLSCSPISGHRSVSWYQQTPGQGLQFLFEYFSETQRNKGNFPGRFSGRQFSNSRSEMNVSTLELGDSALYLCASSEGQGLYNEQFFGPGTRLTVL.